The T cell receptor (beta chain) described here comes from a study of T cell responses to AZD1222 COVID-19 vaccine. Here immunoSEQ multiplex PCR was the method, and the copy in TCRdb shows in-frame clones only, minus some. The sample has 140,000 to 150,000 clones, around nine tenths seen once. Germline lookup yields CDR1 LGHNA and CDR2 YSLEER. V was cut by 0 bases and J by 3 bases, with 14 bases left in between. CDR3 length: 17 residues. The gene calls are TRBV4-3 and TRBJ2-2; D possibly corresponds to TRBD2 (7 bases). The TCR originated in an adult in good health. Sequencing was performed on peripheral blood, taken on day 0 of AZD1222 vaccination. The CDR3 reads CASSQEFRGGDTGELFF. CDR3 nucleotide sequence: TGCGCCAGCAGCCAAGAATTCAGGGGAGGGGACACCGGGGAGCTGTTTTTT.